A selection of T cell receptor beta chains follows, all from one sample in a study of OX40 agonist ivuxolimab in advanced cancers. The assay was immunoSEQ multiplex PCR, and TCRdb's table has in-frame clones only and misses some. Of roughly 8,100 clones in the sample, around 75% were seen once. The material sequenced was CD4+ or CD8+ T cells sorted from blood, taken in a trial of the OX40 agonist ivuxolimab. Every receptor here comes from an adult with an advanced solid tumor such as melanoma, head and neck, liver or kidney cancer. CDR3s include the opening cysteine and the closing phenylalanine or tryptophan. D genes are given only for firm matches. Where a row states a size, it is once, few, many or the class of an expanded clone; other rows omit it.

>TRBJ2-1|TRBV9|15|NA|NA
CASSAEGGTYNEQFF
TGTGCCAGCAGCGCCGAGGGGGGGACCTACAATGAGCAGTTCTTC
>TRBJ1-1|TRBV27|15|TRBD1|medium-sized
CASSLLSGGFTEAFF
TGTGCCAGCAGTTTACTCTCAGGGGGCTTCACTGAAGCTTTCTTT
>TRBJ1-1|TRBV30|15|NA|NA
CAWRYLGLMNTEAFF
TGTGCCTGGAGGTACCTGGGTCTCATGAACACTGAAGCTTTCTTT
>TRBJ1-5|TRBV6-1|16|NA|NA
CASSEGVTAPNQPQHF
TGTGCCAGCAGTGAGGGGGTGACAGCTCCCAATCAGCCCCAGCATTTT
>TRBJ1-2|TRBV7-3|14|NA|NA
CASSSPGADYGYTF
TGTGCCAGCAGCTCACCGGGAGCAGACTATGGCTACACCTTC
>TRBJ2-1|TRBV14|14|NA|NA
CASSPVKFYNEQFF
TGTGCCAGCAGCCCCGTGAAGTTCTACAATGAGCAGTTCTTC
>TRBJ2-7|TRBV7-9|15|NA|NA
CASSSRDSPLREQYF
TGTGCCAGCAGCTCCCGGGACTCCCCCCTCCGCGAGCAGTACTTC
>TRBJ2-1|TRBV6-1|12|NA|NA
CANPPPRCEQFF
TGTGCCAACCCTCCCCCTAGGTGTGAGCAGTTCTTC
>TRBJ1-1|TRBV6-6|13|NA|NA
CASRATGYTEAFF
TGTGCCAGCAGAGCCACAGGGTACACTGAAGCTTTCTTT
>TRBJ2-3|TRBV21-1|15|NA|NA
CASSKARHLTDTQYF
TGTGCCAGCAGCAAAGCGCGGCACCTCACAGATACGCAGTATTTT
>TRBJ1-2|TRBV2|10|NA|medium-sized
CASTGLGYTF
TGTGCCAGTACAGGGTTGGGCTACACCTTC
>TRBJ2-5|TRBV5-1|16|NA|NA
CASSLRTGLEGETQYF
TGCGCCAGCAGCCTACGGACCGGGCTGGAAGGGGAGACCCAGTACTTC
>TRBJ2-6|TRBV7-8|19|NA|NA
CASSLGLGIGFAGANVLTF
TGTGCCAGCAGCTTAGGGCTGGGAATAGGGTTCGCTGGGGCCAACGTCCTGACTTTC
>TRBJ1-6|TRBV6-5|16|TRBD1|NA
CASSYSRQGGNSPLHF
TGTGCCAGCAGTTACTCACGACAGGGAGGTAATTCACCCCTCCACTTT
>TRBJ1-1|TRBV6-5|13|NA|NA
CASSDRMNTEAFF
TGTGCCAGCAGTGACAGAATGAACACTGAAGCTTTCTTT
>TRBJ1-3|TRBV4-2|20|TRBD1|NA
CASSQWGQGQGASSGNTIYF
TGTGCCAGCAGCCAATGGGGACAGGGACAGGGGGCTTCCTCTGGAAACACCATATATTTT
>TRBJ2-1|TRBV30|16|NA|NA
CASPGPAGTGRNEQFF
TGTGCCTCGCCCGGGCCGGCAGGAACTGGACGGAATGAGCAGTTCTTC
>TRBJ2-2|TRBV6-6|16|NA|NA
CASSYSGGANTGELFF
TGTGCCAGCAGTTACTCAGGAGGAGCGAACACCGGGGAGCTGTTTTTT
>TRBJ2-1|TRBV5-4|16|NA|NA
CASSSSTRRQDNEQFF
TGTGCCAGCAGCTCTTCAACGAGGCGGCAGGACAATGAGCAGTTCTTC